This is a list of T cell receptor beta chains from one sample in a study of cytomegalovirus exposure and HLA in healthy donors. Method: immunoSEQ multiplex PCR; TCRdb's copy keeps in-frame clones and lacks some. Of 100,000 to 150,000 clones in the sample, about four fifths were seen once. Sequencing was performed on PBMCs. The receptors were sampled from a woman aged 60-75 years in good health and CMV-seropositive. Each CDR3 is given without its conserved first and last residue. D genes are given only for firm matches. Clone sizes are given selectively: once, few, many, or a class where the clone is expanded.

>TRBV7-2|NA|TRBD1
ASTTGQGALRELF
>TRBV7-3|NA|NA
ASSLTEGSYNEQF
>TRBV7-6|NA|TRBD2
ASSSASGNTYNEQF
>TRBV19|once|TRBD2
ASSWGLAGAYEQY
>TRBV5-1|NA|NA
ASSNDRPNNEKLF
>TRBV5-1|NA|TRBD1
ASSLRTGGTEAF
>TRBV5-1|NA|NA
ASSPGGAGNTIY
>TRBV4-1|few|NA
ASSHPLHLRLRLNYGYT
>TRBV29-1|NA|TRBD1
SVTGTGGKAGELF
>TRBV27|NA|NA
ASRGSFPNSPLH
>TRBV13|NA|TRBD1
ASSSRDRGYEQY
>TRBV6-1|NA|TRBD1
ASSEDLGQRKF
>TRBV2|NA|NA
ASKWTDNQPQH
>TRBV19|NA|NA
ASTLYLNTEAF
>TRBV7-6|NA|NA
ASSPYEGEQF